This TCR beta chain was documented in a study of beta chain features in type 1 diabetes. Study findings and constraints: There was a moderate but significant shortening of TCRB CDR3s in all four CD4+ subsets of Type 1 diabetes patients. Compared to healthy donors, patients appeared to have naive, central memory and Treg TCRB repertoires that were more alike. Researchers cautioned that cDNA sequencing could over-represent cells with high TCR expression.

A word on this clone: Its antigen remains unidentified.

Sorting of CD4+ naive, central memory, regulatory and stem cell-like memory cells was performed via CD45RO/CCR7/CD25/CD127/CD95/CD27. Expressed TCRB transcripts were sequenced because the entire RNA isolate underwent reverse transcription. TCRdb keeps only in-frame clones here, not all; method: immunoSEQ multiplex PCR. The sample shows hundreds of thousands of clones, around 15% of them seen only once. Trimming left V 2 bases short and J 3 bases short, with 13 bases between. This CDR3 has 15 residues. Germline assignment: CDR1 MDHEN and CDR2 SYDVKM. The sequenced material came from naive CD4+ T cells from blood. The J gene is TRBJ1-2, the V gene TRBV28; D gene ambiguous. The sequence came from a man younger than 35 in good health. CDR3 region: CASSLAVLGHYGYTF. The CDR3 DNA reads TGTGCCAGCAGTTTAGCGGTTCTGGGTCACTATGGCTACACCTTC.